This T cell receptor beta chain was recorded in a study of blood T cell repertoires in COVID-19. Study background: Donors in the United States, Italy and Spain gave samples during acute or convalescent COVID-19. The cDNA or gDNA used as material had been derived from T cells, B-cell-depleted T cells, or PBMCs.

All enrollees were about 18 to 89 years old and from about two dozen US areas. Participants' own reports of clinical history determined their cohort assignment. The V gene's germline CDR1 is SGHTA and CDR2 FQGTGA. CDR3 length: 16 amino acids. V shed 3 bases and J 6 bases; nucleotides not matched to a gene: 8. Profiling relied on immunoSEQ multiplex PCR, and the TCRdb table lists in-frame clones only, not all of them. This table holds around 150,000 clones, approximately 84% found once. J is TRBJ2-2 and V is TRBV7-3; 9 positions agree with TRBD2. This clonotype originated in a woman aged 50 to 60 with acute COVID-19. The sequenced sample was PBMCs or T cells enriched from blood (not recorded which). CDR3 sequence reads: CASSLMREGAPGELFF. The CDR3 DNA reads TGTGCCAGCAGCTTGATGCGGGAGGGGGCCCCCGGGGAGCTGTTTTTT.